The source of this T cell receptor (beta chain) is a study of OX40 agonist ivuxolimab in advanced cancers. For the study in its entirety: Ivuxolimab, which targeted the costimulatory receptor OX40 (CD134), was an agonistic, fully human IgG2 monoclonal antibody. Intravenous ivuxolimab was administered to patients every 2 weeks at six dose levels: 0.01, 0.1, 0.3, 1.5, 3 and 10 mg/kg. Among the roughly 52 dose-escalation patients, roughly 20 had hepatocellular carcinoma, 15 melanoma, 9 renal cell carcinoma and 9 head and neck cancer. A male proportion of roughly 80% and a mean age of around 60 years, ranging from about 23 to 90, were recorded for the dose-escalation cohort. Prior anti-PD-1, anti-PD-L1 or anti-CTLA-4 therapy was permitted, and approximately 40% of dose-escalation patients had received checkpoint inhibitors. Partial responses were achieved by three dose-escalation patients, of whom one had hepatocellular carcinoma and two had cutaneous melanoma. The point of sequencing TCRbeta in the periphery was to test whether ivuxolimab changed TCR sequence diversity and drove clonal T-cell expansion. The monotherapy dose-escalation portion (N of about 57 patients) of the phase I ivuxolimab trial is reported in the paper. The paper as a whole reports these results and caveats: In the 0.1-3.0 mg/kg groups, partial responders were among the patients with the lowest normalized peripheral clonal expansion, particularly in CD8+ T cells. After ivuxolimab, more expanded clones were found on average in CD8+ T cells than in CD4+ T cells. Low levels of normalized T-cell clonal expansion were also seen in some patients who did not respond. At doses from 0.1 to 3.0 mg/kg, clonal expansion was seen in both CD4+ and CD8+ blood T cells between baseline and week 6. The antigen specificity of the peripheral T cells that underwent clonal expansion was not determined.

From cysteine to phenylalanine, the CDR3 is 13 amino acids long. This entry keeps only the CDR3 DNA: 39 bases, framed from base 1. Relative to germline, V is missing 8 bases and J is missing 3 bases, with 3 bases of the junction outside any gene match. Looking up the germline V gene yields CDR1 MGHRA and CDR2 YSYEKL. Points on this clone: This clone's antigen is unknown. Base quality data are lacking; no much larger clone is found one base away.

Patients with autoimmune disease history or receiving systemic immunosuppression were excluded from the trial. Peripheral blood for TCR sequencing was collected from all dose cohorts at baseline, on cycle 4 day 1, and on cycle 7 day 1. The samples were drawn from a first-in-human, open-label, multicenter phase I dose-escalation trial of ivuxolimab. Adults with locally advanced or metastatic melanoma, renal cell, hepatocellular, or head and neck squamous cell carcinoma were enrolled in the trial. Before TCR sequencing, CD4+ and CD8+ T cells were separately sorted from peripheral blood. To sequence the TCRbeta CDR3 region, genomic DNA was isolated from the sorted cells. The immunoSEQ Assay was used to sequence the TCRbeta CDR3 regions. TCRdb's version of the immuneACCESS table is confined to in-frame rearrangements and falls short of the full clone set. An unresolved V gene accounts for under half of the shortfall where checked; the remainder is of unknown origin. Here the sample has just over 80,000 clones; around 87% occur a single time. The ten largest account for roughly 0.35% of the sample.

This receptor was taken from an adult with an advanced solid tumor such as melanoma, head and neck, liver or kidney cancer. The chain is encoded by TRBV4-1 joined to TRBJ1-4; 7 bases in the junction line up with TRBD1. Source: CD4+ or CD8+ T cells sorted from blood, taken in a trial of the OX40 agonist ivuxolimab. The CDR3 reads CASGDSPNEKLFF. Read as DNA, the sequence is TGCGCCAGCGGGGACAGTCCTAATGAAAAACTGTTTTTT.